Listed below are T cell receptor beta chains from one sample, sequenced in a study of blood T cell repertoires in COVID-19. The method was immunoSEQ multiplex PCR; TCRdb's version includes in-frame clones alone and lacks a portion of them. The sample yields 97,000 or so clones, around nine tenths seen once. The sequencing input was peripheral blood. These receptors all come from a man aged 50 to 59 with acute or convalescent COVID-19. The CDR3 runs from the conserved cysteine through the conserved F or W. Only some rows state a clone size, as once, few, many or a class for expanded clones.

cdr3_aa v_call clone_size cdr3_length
CASSFRKTSGGQYNEQFF TRBV11-2 - 18
CASSKNSYTGIVGYTF TRBV21-1 - 16
CASSPQTPGTSGETQYF TRBV7-9 - 17
CASSELEQGAEAFF TRBV6-1 - 14
CASRLMGSGNTQYF TRBV6-5 - 14
CASSDNLDSPIEQFF TRBV6-4 few 15
CASRRGDQVGGYTF TRBV19 - 14
CSGASGTSESGANVLTF TRBV29-1 few 17
CASSPNTRQGADEQYF TRBV18 - 16
CASSLTSADSNQPQHF TRBV28 - 16
CASSWKQGGDQPQHF TRBV7-6 few 15
CAWGTSGKETQYF TRBV30 - 13
CSASHRGSMNTEAFF TRBV20-1 - 15
CASSFTSTGVSYEQYF TRBV27 - 16
CASSPGQPSEQYF TRBV18 - 13
CASSPAGSTSGANVLTF TRBV18 few 17
CASRQGPNTGELFF TRBV3-1/TRBV3-2 - 14
CASSLDPRASWNYEQYF TRBV7-2 - 17
CASSEASGEKLFF TRBV10-1 - 13
CSAGGFVDRVDTDTQYF TRBV29-1 once 17
CASSLGGGYTF TRBV3-1/TRBV3-2 few 11
CASSQDHGGIAEAFF TRBV4-1 - 15
CASSLNRGSTEAFF TRBV6-5 - 14
CASNWGGSSHEQYF TRBV7-2 - 14
CASSYGLAENIQYF TRBV28 - 14
CASSLKGYNEKLFF TRBV7-2 - 14
CASSQGGIYGYTF TRBV4-2 - 13
CASSSLGGENEKLFF TRBV5-1 - 15
CASSLPGQGPYEQYF TRBV5-6 once 15
CASSIEVQGNSPLHF TRBV19 - 15
CASRTGGYYGYTF TRBV6-5 - 13
CASSETFGTGGYEQYF TRBV14 once 16
CASSQGAGSGRRTDTQYF TRBV14 - 18
CASSQDRQGAGTDTQYF TRBV14 - 17
CATSGATSGNGELFF TRBV24-1 - 15
CASSFQAGEDYEQYF TRBV7-2 - 15
CASSYGNSNQPQHF TRBV6-5 - 14
CAWTRPGTGAGSGYTF TRBV30 - 16
CASSPRGNTGELFF TRBV7-8 - 14
CASSSDRDNSPLHF TRBV9 - 14
CASSDVSSYNSPLHF TRBV25-1 - 15
CASSLEGARTGELFF TRBV2 once 15
CASSPNRDSTYEQYF TRBV7-2 - 15
CASSSGLTDTQYF TRBV11-3 - 13
CASHSGQEQFF TRBV27 - 11
CASSPGQGVSGTSGRAGEQFF TRBV27 - 21
CASSLSGREGLREQFF TRBV27 - 16
CSASPFKPKLAGGKTQYF TRBV20-1 - 18
CASSPSGDYEQYF TRBV19 - 13
CASSVETSSYNEQFF TRBV9 - 15
CASSPEDTQYF TRBV18 - 11
CRAFLNTEAFF TRBV20-1 - 11
CASSQDTRFQTQYF TRBV4-2 - 14
CASSQERQRETQYF TRBV4-1 - 14
CASRLAGLSYEQYF TRBV2 - 14